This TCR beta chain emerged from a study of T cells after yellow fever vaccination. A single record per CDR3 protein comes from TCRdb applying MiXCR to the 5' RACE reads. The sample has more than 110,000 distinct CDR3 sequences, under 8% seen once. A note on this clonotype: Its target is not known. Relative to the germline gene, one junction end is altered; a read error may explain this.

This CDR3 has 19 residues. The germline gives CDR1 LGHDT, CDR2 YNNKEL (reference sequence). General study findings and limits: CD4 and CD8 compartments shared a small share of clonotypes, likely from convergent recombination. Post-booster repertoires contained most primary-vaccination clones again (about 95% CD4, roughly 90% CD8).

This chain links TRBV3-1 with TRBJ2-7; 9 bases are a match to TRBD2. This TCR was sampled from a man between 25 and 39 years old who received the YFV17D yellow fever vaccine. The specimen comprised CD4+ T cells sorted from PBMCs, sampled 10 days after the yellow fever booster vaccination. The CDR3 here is CACSQDLRGSTSGTYEQYF. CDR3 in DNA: TGTGCCTGCAGCCAAGATCTCCGGGGGTCGACTAGCGGAACCTACGAGCAGTACTTC.